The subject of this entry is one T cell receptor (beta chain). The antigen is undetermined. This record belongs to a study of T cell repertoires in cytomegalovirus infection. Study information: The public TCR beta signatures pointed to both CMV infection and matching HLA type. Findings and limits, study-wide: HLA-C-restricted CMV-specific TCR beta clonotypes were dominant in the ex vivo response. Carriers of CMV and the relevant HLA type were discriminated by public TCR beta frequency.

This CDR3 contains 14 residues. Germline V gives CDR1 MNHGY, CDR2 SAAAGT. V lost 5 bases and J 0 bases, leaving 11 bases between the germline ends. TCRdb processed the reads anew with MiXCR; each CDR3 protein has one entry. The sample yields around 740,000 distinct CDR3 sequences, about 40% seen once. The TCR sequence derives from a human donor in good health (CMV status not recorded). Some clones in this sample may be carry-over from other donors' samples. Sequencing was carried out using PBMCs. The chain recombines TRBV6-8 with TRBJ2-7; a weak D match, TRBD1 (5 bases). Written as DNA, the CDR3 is TGTGCCAGCAGTGCCGACAGCATCTCCTACGAGCAGTACTTC. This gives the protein CASSADSISYEQYF.